A selection of T cell receptor beta chains follows, all from one sample in a study of identical twins. TCRdb processed the 5' RACE reads anew with MiXCR; each CDR3 protein has one entry. The sample comprises about 200,000 distinct CDR3 sequences, around 15% of which are singletons, and around two fifths rests with the top ten. The data were also submitted as part of a second study, on T cells expressing NK-cell markers.

Sequencing was carried out using CD8+ T cells sorted from blood. These receptors were collected from a woman between 18 and 29 years old in good health. Both conserved end residues are part of each CDR3. D genes are given only for firm matches. For some rows the clone size is stated as once, few or many, or as a class when expanded; others skip it.

D gene,V gene,clone size,J gene,CDR3 protein,CDR3 DNA
NA,TRBV4-3,NA,TRBJ2-1,CASSQVTGPPRPSYNEQFF,TGCGCCAGCAGCCAAGTCACGGGGCCCCCTCGGCCCTCCTACAATGAGCAGTTCTTC
NA,TRBV6-5,few,TRBJ2-3,CASSYSSTADTQYF,TGTGCCAGCAGTTACTCGAGTACGGCAGATACGCAGTATTTT
NA,TRBV20-1,few,TRBJ2-1,CSARDTRGGIHEQFF,TGCAGTGCTAGAGATACTAGAGGGGGGATCCATGAGCAGTTCTTC
NA,TRBV9,few,TRBJ1-1,CASGGGVMNTEAFF,TGTGCCAGTGGGGGGGGGGTCATGAACACTGAAGCTTTCTTT
TRBD1,TRBV19,NA,TRBJ2-1,CASEGTGPDDEQFF,TGTGCCTCTGAAGGGACAGGCCCTGACGATGAGCAGTTCTTC
NA,TRBV9,NA,TRBJ1-5,CASSVDGISNQPQHF,TGTGCCAGCAGCGTAGATGGGATAAGCAATCAGCCCCAGCATTTT
NA,TRBV7-2,few,TRBJ2-1,CASSQGLGDEQFF,TGTGCCAGCAGCCAAGGCCTCGGGGATGAGCAGTTCTTC
NA,TRBV7-9,few,TRBJ2-1,CASSSGPFRGIEQFF,TGTGCCAGCAGCTCAGGACCTTTCCGGGGGATTGAGCAGTTCTTC
TRBD1,TRBV27,few,TRBJ2-3,CASSFLGTGRTDTQYF,TGTGCCAGCAGTTTTCTAGGGACAGGGAGGACAGATACGCAGTATTTT
NA,TRBV18,many,TRBJ2-7,CASSPGGLEQYF,TGTGCCAGCTCACCGGGAGGACTCGAGCAGTACTTC
TRBD1,TRBV4-3,NA,TRBJ1-5,CASSTGTGVNQPQHF,TGCGCCAGCAGCACCGGGACAGGGGTAAATCAGCCCCAGCATTTT
TRBD1,TRBV9,NA,TRBJ2-3,CASSVDRGQGITDTQYF,TGTGCCAGCAGCGTCGACCGGGGACAGGGGATCACAGATACGCAGTATTTT
NA,TRBV7-9,few,TRBJ1-4,CASSFPGTGGEKLFF,TGTGCCAGCTCCTTCCCAGGGACCGGTGGTGAAAAACTGTTTTTT
NA,TRBV12-3/TRBV12-4,many,TRBJ2-4,CASSLSVAKNIQYF,TGTGCCAGCAGCCTCTCTGTGGCGAAAAACATTCAGTACTTC
NA,TRBV4-1,NA,TRBJ2-1,CASSGGGAGKGDEQFF,TGCGCCAGCAGCGGGGGTGGGGCAGGGAAGGGTGATGAGCAGTTCTTC
NA,TRBV7-6,NA,TRBJ2-7,CASSLGTDSYEQYF,TGTGCCAGCAGCTTGGGGACGGACTCCTACGAGCAGTACTTC
NA,TRBV15,NA,TRBJ2-2,CATSDHRYRGGELFF,TGTGCCACCAGCGATCACCGTTACCGGGGAGGGGAGCTGTTTTTT
NA,TRBV9,few,TRBJ2-2,CASRSSQSGELFF,TGTGCCAGCAGGTCGAGTCAATCCGGGGAGCTGTTTTTT
TRBD1,TRBV6-2/TRBV6-3,NA,TRBJ2-5,CASSYLDRGKQTQYF,TGTGCCAGCAGTTACCTAGACAGGGGTAAACAGACCCAGTACTTC
TRBD2,TRBV5-1,few,TRBJ2-1,CASSPSGGGNEQFF,TGCGCCAGCTCCCCCTCGGGGGGGGGCAATGAGCAGTTCTTC
NA,TRBV3-1,NA,TRBJ2-3,CACSQGVQARGVQDTQYF,TGTGCCTGCAGCCAAGGGGTTCAGGCGAGGGGAGTCCAAGATACGCAGTATTTT
TRBD1,TRBV12-5,NA,TRBJ1-1,CASGSTGGTEAFF,TGTGCTAGTGGATCCACAGGGGGCACTGAAGCTTTCTTT
NA,TRBV29-1,NA,TRBJ1-1,CSVFYGLSEAFF,TGCAGCGTTTTTTATGGACTCTCTGAAGCTTTCTTT
NA,TRBV12-3/TRBV12-4,few,TRBJ1-6,CASSPPTRLGSPLHF,TGTGCCAGCAGTCCTCCGACCAGGCTGGGCTCACCCCTCCACTTT
TRBD2,TRBV13,NA,TRBJ2-7,CATSSGTSGNEQYF,TGTGCCACTTCTTCCGGGACTAGCGGGAACGAGCAGTACTTC
NA,TRBV12-5,many,TRBJ1-1,CASGLGDTEAFF,TGTGCTAGTGGTTTAGGGGACACTGAAGCTTTCTTT
NA,TRBV7-9,NA,TRBJ2-1,CASSPPGARDEQFF,TGTGCCAGCAGCCCCCCGGGGGCCCGGGATGAGCAGTTCTTC
NA,TRBV7-3,NA,TRBJ2-7,CASSLSGEAYEQYF,TGTGCCAGCAGCTTATCAGGAGAGGCCTACGAGCAGTACTTC
NA,TRBV27,few,TRBJ1-1,CASSLWGRNTEAFF,TGTGCCAGCAGTTTATGGGGTCGGAACACTGAAGCTTTCTTT
NA,TRBV5-1,NA,TRBJ2-1,CASSSAGRPAVDEQFF,TGCGCCAGCAGCTCGGCCGGCCGTCCCGCCGTTGATGAGCAGTTCTTC
NA,TRBV12-3/TRBV12-4,few,TRBJ1-1,CASSFEGTEAFF,TGTGCCAGCAGTTTCGAGGGCACTGAAGCTTTCTTT
NA,TRBV7-8,few,TRBJ2-5,CASSGNQETQYF,TGTGCCAGCAGCGGAAACCAAGAGACCCAGTACTTC
TRBD2,TRBV30,NA,TRBJ2-7,CAWSPRTSGSYEQYF,TGTGCCTGGAGTCCAAGGACTAGCGGGAGTTACGAGCAGTACTTC
NA,TRBV6-1,NA,TRBJ1-6,CASTGSGLQSSPLHF,TGTGCCAGCACGGGGTCTGGCCTACAAAGCTCACCCCTCCACTTT
TRBD1,TRBV11-2,few,TRBJ1-1,CASSLQGTANTEAFF,TGTGCCAGCAGTCTTCAAGGGACAGCGAACACTGAAGCTTTCTTT
TRBD2,TRBV11-1,NA,TRBJ2-5,CASRRVAGALETQYF,TGTGCCAGCAGAAGGGTAGCGGGGGCCCTGGAGACCCAGTACTTC
NA,TRBV29-1,NA,TRBJ1-1,CSAVLIELEPAEAFF,TGCAGCGCTGTGTTAATCGAACTGGAACCGGCTGAAGCTTTCTTT
TRBD2,TRBV20-1,few,TRBJ2-1,CSARPKTSGSIYEQFF,TGCAGTGCTAGACCGAAGACTAGCGGGAGTATCTATGAGCAGTTCTTC
NA,TRBV5-6,NA,TRBJ2-1,CASSFNRDTEQFF,TGTGCCAGCAGCTTTAACAGGGATACGGAGCAGTTCTTC
TRBD1,TRBV28,few,TRBJ2-1,CASKGGLNEQFF,TGTGCCAGCAAAGGGGGCTTGAATGAGCAGTTCTTC
TRBD2,TRBV29-1,few,TRBJ2-2,CSVVVAGVNTGELFF,TGCAGCGTTGTAGTTGCGGGGGTGAACACCGGGGAGCTGTTTTTT
TRBD1,TRBV19,once,TRBJ1-2,CASSVDRGPYGYTF,TGTGCCAGTAGTGTCGACAGGGGACCTTATGGCTACACCTTC
NA,TRBV20-1,NA,TRBJ2-3,CSASPDTFGWADTQYF,TGCAGTGCTAGCCCGGACACTTTTGGATGGGCAGATACGCAGTATTTT
NA,TRBV12-3/TRBV12-4,many,TRBJ1-6,CASSSGGFNSPLHF,TGTGCCAGCAGTTCGGGGGGATTTAATTCACCCCTCCACTTT
NA,TRBV9,few,TRBJ1-1,CASSVGGPF,TGTGCCAGCAGCGTAGGGGGCCCGTTT
NA,TRBV10-3,few,TRBJ2-3,CAISESAGRYTSTDTQYF,TGTGCCATCAGTGAGTCGGCGGGCCGATATACTAGCACAGATACGCAGTATTTT
NA,TRBV19,NA,TRBJ2-3,CASSVRATDTQYF,TGTGCCAGTAGTGTTAGGGCTACAGATACGCAGTATTTT
NA,TRBV6-2/TRBV6-3,few,TRBJ2-7,CASSTGAIVIRKEQYF,TGTGCCAGCAGTACTGGAGCGATCGTAATACGAAAGGAGCAGTACTTC
NA,TRBV12-3/TRBV12-4,NA,TRBJ2-7,CASSFADLFYEQYF,TGTGCCAGCAGTTTCGCCGACCTTTTCTACGAGCAGTACTTC
TRBD2,TRBV5-1,NA,TRBJ2-1,CASSPAGGREQFF,TGCGCCAGCAGCCCCGCGGGGGGAAGGGAGCAGTTCTTC
TRBD2,TRBV10-3,few,TRBJ2-3,CAIRETSGGDTQYF,TGTGCCATCAGGGAAACTAGCGGGGGTGATACGCAGTATTTT
NA,TRBV11-2,few,TRBJ1-4,CASSFSNEKLFF,TGTGCCAGCAGCTTTTCCAATGAAAAACTGTTTTTT
NA,TRBV7-9,few,TRBJ2-5,CASSARVGAETQYF,TGTGCCAGCAGCGCCCGGGTGGGGGCGGAGACCCAGTACTTC
TRBD2,TRBV2,few,TRBJ2-1,CARTAASGGADEQFF,TGTGCCAGGACCGCCGCTAGCGGGGGGGCGGATGAGCAGTTCTTC
TRBD2,TRBV30,few,TRBJ2-1,CAWEAGTSVYEQFF,TGTGCCTGGGAAGCCGGGACTAGTGTATATGAGCAGTTCTTC
NA,TRBV7-2,few,TRBJ2-5,CASGSLGREGGETQYF,TGTGCCAGCGGATCCCTGGGGCGGGAAGGGGGAGAGACCCAGTACTTC